This T cell receptor beta chain was identified in a study of blood T cell repertoires in COVID-19. CDR1 KGHDR and CDR2 SFDVKD come from the germline V gene. The junction had 4 bases not matched to a gene; V was cut back by 7 bases and J by 4 bases. This CDR3 comprises 15 residues. TCRdb's table, derived via immunoSEQ multiplex PCR, lists solely in-frame clones and lacks some. The table lists about 380,000 clones, around 87% of them singletons. What was sequenced was peripheral blood. The clonotype was recovered from a man between 18 and 29 years old with active or convalescent COVID-19. V usage is TRBV24-1 and J usage is TRBJ2-2, with 11 bases matching TRBD2. The CDR3 DNA follows: TGTGCCACCAGCCTAGCGGGAGGAGGCACCGGGGAGCTGTTTTTT. Protein product: CATSLAGGGTGELFF.